The clone carrying this T cell receptor (beta chain) has only a few counts. As yet, its antigen is unknown. Sorted out of PBMCs were CD4+ T cells and CD8+ T cells. The data belong to a study of CD8+ T cells in alopecia areata. The study, taken as a whole, reports: Lesional scalp, notably in alopecia totalis/universalis, had clonality above that of normal scalp.

The V end was cut by 4 bases, the J end by 2 bases, with 16 bases between. The CDR3 has 15 amino acids. Germline V gene data show CDR1 as SGHRS and CDR2 as YFSETQ. RNA was isolated and reverse transcribed to cDNA, the sequencing template. Data came from immunoSEQ multiplex PCR; TCRdb stores just in-frame clones and leaves some out. The top ten clones hold 8% to 10% of a sample with around 100,000 clones, roughly half of them seen once. The chain employs TRBV5-1 and TRBJ2-7; D is perhaps TRBD2 (5 bases). The sample consisted of CD4+ T cells sorted from blood. The clonotype originates from a human donor in good health. The CDR3 nucleotides are TGCGCCAGCAGCCGGAGGCCGGAAGTCCCCTACGAGCAGTACTTC. Protein product: CASSRRPEVPYEQYF. Complete variable domain (other parts from reference TRBV5-1 and TRBJ2-7): KAGVTQTPRYLIKTRGQQVTLSCSPISGHRSVSWYQQTPGQGLQFLFEYFSETQRNKGNFPGRFSGRQFSNSRSEMNVSTLELGDSALYLCASSRRPEVPYEQYFGPGTRLTVT.